This TCR beta chain was recorded in a study of shared T cell receptors in the human thymus. Generated by immunoSEQ multiplex PCR, the TCRdb table keeps only in-frame clones and is missing some. Of 700,000 to 750,000 clones listed, around 85% were seen once; the top ten hold around 0.0094%. The CDR3 is made up of 14 amino acids. In germline, CDR1 is SGHKS, CDR2 YYEKEE (reference sequence). Trimming left V 0 bases short and J 0 bases short, with 7 bases between. The same sample was also used in a study of human thymus T cells.

The sample was thymocytes. The sequence was collected from a girl under three years old with a congenital heart defect. The chain is built from TRBV5-5 and TRBJ2-7; tentatively, D is TRBD2 (6 bases). The CDR3 DNA follows: TGTGCCAGCAGCTTGGTAGCGGTCTCCTACGAGCAGTACTTC. Translating it yields CASSLVAVSYEQYF. Complete variable domain (other parts from reference TRBV5-5 and TRBJ2-7): DAGVTQSPTHLIKTRGQQVTLRCSPISGHKSVSWYQQVLGQGPQFIFQYYEKEERGRGNFPDRFSARQFPNYSSELNVNALLLGDSALYLCASSLVAVSYEQYFGPGTRLTVT.